Listed here are 10 T cell receptor beta chains from one sample, sequenced in a study of T-cell reconstitution after alpha-beta-depleted transplantation in children. Unique molecular identifiers were incorporated when the TCRbeta library was constructed. TCRdb ran MiXCR on the PCR reads and lists one entry per CDR3 protein. The table includes roughly 500,000 distinct CDR3 sequences, approximately 32% detected once. This specimen consisted of PBMCs from the stem cell graft donor, obtained from the stem cell graft. The receptors were gathered from a human donor who donated a stem cell graft to a child with aplastic anemia.

This chain links TRBV5-1 with TRBJ2-3; no definite D call. Trimming removed 2 bases at V and 4 bases at J, with 11 bases between. The CDR3 has 14 amino acids. Germline loops: CDR1 SGHRS, CDR2 YFSETQ. CDR3 protein: CASSLDVPPDTQYF. The CDR3 DNA reads as TGCGCCAGCAGCTTAGATGTACCGCCAGATACGCAGTATTTT.

This clonotype was observed a few times. The V gene is TRBV29-1, the J gene TRBJ1-2; D not resolved. V was trimmed by 2 bases and J by 6 bases, leaving 10 bases between them. This CDR3 is 12 amino acids long. Germline V gene data show CDR1 as SQVTM and CDR2 as ANQGSEA. The chain's CDR3 is CSVERAGHGYTF. The CDR3 DNA sequence: TGCAGCGTTGAAAGGGCAGGACATGGCTACACCTTC.

This clonotype was picked up a small number of times. The V and J genes are TRBV20-1 and TRBJ1-6; tentatively, D is TRBD1 (5 bases). With 5 bases removed from V and 2 bases from J, the gap between germline ends came to 13 bases. The CDR3 totals 15 residues. Germline-derived CDR1 and CDR2 are DFQATT and SNEGSKA (reference sequence). CDR3: CSALQGGAYNSPLHF. Here the CDR3 DNA reads TGCAGTGCTCTTCAGGGTGGCGCCTATAATTCACCCCTCCACTTT.

This clonotype was detected a few times. The chain recombines TRBV7-3 with TRBJ2-3; TRBD2 agrees at 11 bases. Germline-derived CDR1 and CDR2 are SGHTA and FQGTGA. There are 18 residues in the CDR3. Trimming took 5 bases from V and 4 from J; bases not matched to a gene: 14. CDR3 sequence: CASSQGTSGPYTSDTQYF. The CDR3 region has the DNA TGTGCCAGCAGCCAGGGGACTAGCGGACCGTACACCTCAGATACGCAGTATTTT.

There are a few counts of this clonotype. The chain carries TRBV6-2 or TRBV6-3 and TRBJ2-7; D gene ambiguous. The CDR3 is 13 residues long. Germline V gene lookup returns CDR1 MNHEY and CDR2 SVGEGT. V lost 2 bases, J lost 2 bases, and 7 bases lay in between. CDR3 amino acids: CASSYVQAYEQYF. As DNA, the CDR3 is TGTGCCAGCAGTTACGTCCAGGCCTACGAGCAGTACTTC.

A few counts support this clonotype. The chain links TRBV6-2 or TRBV6-3 to TRBJ2-7; TRBD2 agrees at 9 bases. The CDR3 is made up of 16 amino acids. In germline, CDR1 is MNHEY, CDR2 SVGEGT. V dropped 5 bases and J dropped 0; count of bases not matched to a gene: 8. The CDR3 bases are TGTGCCAGCAGTGACTTTAGCGGGAGAGACTCCTACGAGCAGTACTTC. Translation gives CASSDFSGRDSYEQYF.

The genes are TRBV20-1 and TRBJ2-2, with 7 bases fitting TRBD2. Germline CDR1 is DFQATT and CDR2 is SNEGSKA (reference sequence). V gave up 2 bases and J gave up 5 bases; unmatched junction bases: 5. The length of the CDR3 is 14 residues. The CDR3 DNA follows: TGCAGTGCTAGACTGGCGGGAGAGACCGGGGAGCTGTTTTTT. It encodes CSARLAGETGELFF.

The rearrangement uses TRBV5-6 and TRBJ2-1, with TRBD1 identical over 8 bases. The germline V gene encodes CDR1 SGHDT and CDR2 YYEEEE. The J segment lost 3 bases and the V segment lost 2 bases, leaving 7 bases of the junction unmatched. The CDR3 loop spans 16 amino acids. The CDR3 is CASSFDQGAFYNEQFF. The DNA of the CDR3 is TGTGCCAGCAGCTTCGACCAGGGGGCCTTCTACAATGAGCAGTTCTTC.

The V and J genes are TRBV12-3 or TRBV12-4 and TRBJ1-1; D is uncertain. The CDR3 loop spans 10 amino acids. V lost 7 bases and J lost 4, with 4 bases in between. CDR3: CASMGTEAFF. CDR3 coding DNA: TGTGCCAGCATGGGCACTGAAGCTTTCTTT.

The J gene is TRBJ2-3, the V gene TRBV9, with D possibly being TRBD2 (5 bases). CDR3 length equals 16 residues. With 4 bases removed from V and 2 bases from J, the gap between germline ends came to 17 bases. Germline V gene lookup returns CDR1 SGDLS and CDR2 YYNGEE. CDR3 region: CASSPERVAATDTQYF. The CDR3 coding sequence is TGTGCCAGCAGCCCCGAGAGGGTAGCTGCCACAGATACGCAGTATTTT.